Below, 13 T cell receptor beta chains from the same sample are listed, as sequenced in a study of shared clonotypes between healthy human individuals. TCRdb's table, derived via immunoSEQ multiplex PCR, lists solely in-frame clones and lacks some. Of 2 million or so clones in the sample, 95% are singletons; the top ten hold 0.1% to 0.15%. Sample: naive CD4+ T cells sorted from blood. Stated subset: CD45RA+ positively selected. These TCRs come from a man aged 18 to 30 in good health.

The CDR3 here is CASSLIGYNEQFF. The CDR3 DNA reads as TGTGCCAGCAGCTTGATTGGCTACAATGAGCAGTTCTTC. The J gene is TRBJ2-1, the V gene TRBV5-4; D gene ambiguous. Per the germline V gene, CDR1 is SGHNT and CDR2 is YYREEE (reference sequence). The CDR3 length is 13 residues. V gave up 1 base and J gave up 3 bases, with 5 bases separating them.

This chain links TRBV6-5 with TRBJ2-7; D unclear. The V and J ends lost 0 bases and 0 bases respectively, with 9 bases between them. In germline, CDR1 is MNHEY, CDR2 SVGAGI. The CDR3 runs 15 residues. The CDR3 is CASSYSKAPSYEQYF. CDR3 DNA: TGTGCCAGCAGTTACTCGAAGGCCCCCTCCTACGAGCAGTACTTC.

The genes are TRBV7-9 and TRBJ1-4; D is uncertain. The germline CDR1 and CDR2 sequences are SEHNR and FQNEAQ (reference sequence). The length of the CDR3 is 14 residues. V gave up 5 bases and J gave up 3 bases, with 10 bases separating them. CDR3 in amino acids: CASSPVLPNEKLFF. The DNA for the CDR3 is TGTGCCAGCAGCCCTGTCCTCCCTAATGAAAAACTGTTTTTT.

The V gene is TRBV5-6, the J gene TRBJ2-6, with D tentatively TRBD2 (5 bases). CDR1 is SGHDT and CDR2 is YYEEEE in the germline V gene. The CDR3 consists of 15 residues. V lost 3 bases to trimming and J lost 0 bases, with 7 bases between them. This CDR3 is CASSWTLSGANVLTF. CDR3 bases: TGTGCCAGCAGCTGGACTCTCTCTGGGGCCAACGTCCTGACTTTC.

Concerning this clone: Other nucleotide sequences from this sample produce the same CDR3. The CDR3 is CATLAGGEETQYF. The CDR3 coding sequence is TGTGCCACCTTAGCGGGAGGAGAAGAGACCCAGTACTTC. The gene calls are TRBV10-3 and TRBJ2-5; TRBD2 agrees at 10 bases. The V gene's germline CDR1 is ENHRY and CDR2 SYGVKD. This CDR3 spans 13 amino acids. V lost 10 bases and J lost 3; bases outside the gene matches: 5.

V gene TRBV4-3 combines with J gene TRBJ2-7, with 9 bases aligning to TRBD2. The CDR3 spans 17 residues. V shed 1 base and J 1 base; nucleotides not matched to a gene: 8. Germline CDR1 and CDR2: LGHNA and YSLEER. The chain's CDR3 is CASSQGAGTSTSYEQYF. DNA for the CDR3: TGCGCCAGCAGCCAAGGCGCGGGGACTAGCACATCCTACGAGCAGTACTTC.

The V call is TRBV5-1, the J call TRBJ2-5; possibly TRBD2 for D (5 bases). Trimming took 0 bases from V and 2 from J, leaving 14 bases between them. Germline loops: CDR1 SGHRS, CDR2 YFSETQ. CDR3 length: 16 amino acids. The CDR3 sequence: CASSLVGGGGQETQYF. The CDR3 DNA reads as TGCGCCAGCAGCTTGGTTGGCGGAGGTGGGCAAGAGACCCAGTACTTC.

The chain joins TRBV4-1 to TRBJ2-1; 10 bases line up with TRBD2. There are 16 residues in the CDR3. CDR1 MGHRA and CDR2 YSYEKL come from the germline V gene. V shed 5 bases, J shed 6 bases, and the junction held 10 bases outside the gene matches. The CDR3 DNA sequence: TGCGCCAGCAGCTCTCAGCGGGAGGGCCGTAGCAATGAGCAGTTCTTC. Translating gives CASSSQREGRSNEQFF.

The J gene is TRBJ2-1, the V gene TRBV6-4; TRBD2 agrees at 9 bases. CDR1 and CDR2 from the germline V gene are MRHNA and SNTAGT. This CDR3 is built from 13 residues. Unmatched junction bases numbered 6, after V lost 7 bases and J lost 8 bases. The CDR3 DNA reads as TGTGCCAGCAACCCATTAGCGGGGGATGAGCAGTTCTTC. Its translation: CASNPLAGDEQFF.

The CDR3 loop reads CASSENRGEAFF. The CDR3 DNA reads TGTGCCAGCAGTGAAAACAGGGGTGAAGCTTTCTTT. The rearrangement links TRBV2 to TRBJ1-1; 7 positions match TRBD1. The CDR3 covers 12 residues. The V and J ends lost 2 bases and 7 bases, in that order; junction bases with no gene match: 1. CDR1 and CDR2 (germline): SNHLY, FYNNEI.

CDR3 bases: TGTGCCTGTACGGGGGAGTGGATAGGGAATGAGCAGTTCTTC. It encodes CACTGEWIGNEQFF. This chain links TRBV30 with TRBJ2-1; tentatively, D is TRBD2 (6 bases). From germline, CDR1 is GTSNPN and CDR2 SVGIG (reference sequence). The length of the CDR3 is 14 residues. V lost 6 bases and J lost 7, with 19 bases in between. Using reference TRBV30 and TRBJ2-1 for the parts outside the CDR3, the full variable domain is SQTIHQWPATLVQPVGSPLSLECTVEGTSNPNLYWYRQAAGRGLQLLFYSVGIGQISSEVPQNLSASRPQDRQFILSSKKLLLSDSGFYLCACTGEWIGNEQFFGPGTRLTVL.

V and J are TRBV6-1 and TRBJ2-7; D is possibly TRBD2 (5 bases). The germline gives CDR1 MNHNS, CDR2 SASEGT. The V end lost 4 bases, the J end lost 3 bases, and 16 bases lay between the germline ends. This CDR3 contains 15 residues. In DNA, the CDR3 is TGTGCCAGCAGTGTAGTACCAGGACTGAACTACGAGCAGTACTTC. Its protein is CASSVVPGLNYEQYF.

As concerns this clone: This CDR3 is also generated by other DNA sequences in the sample. The chain combines TRBV11-2 with TRBJ1-4; no clear D. The CDR3 runs to 13 residues. CDR1 and CDR2 from the germline V gene are SGHAT and FQNNGV. V was cut by 6 bases and J by 0 bases, with 5 bases left in between. The CDR3 region is CASSFTTNEKLFF. The CDR3 nucleotides are TGTGCCAGCAGTTTTACAACTAATGAAAAACTGTTTTTT.